Each of the 31 T cell receptor beta chains below was sequenced from the same sample in a study of shared clonotypes between healthy human individuals. Data came from immunoSEQ multiplex PCR; TCRdb stores just in-frame clones and leaves some out. The sample holds more than 2,000,000 clones, around 94% seen once. Input material: naive CD4+ T cells sorted from blood. As for subset: CD45RA+ positively selected. The source of these receptors is a man younger than 35 in good health.

This clone was detected only once. The chain has TRBV6-1 and TRBJ1-5; no clear D gene. The CDR3 has 15 amino acids. Trimming removed 7 bases at V and 0 bases at J, with 13 bases between. Germline values: CDR1 MNHNS, CDR2 SASEGT. DNA of the CDR3: TGTGCCAGCATGGCAGAGCGGTATAGCAATCAGCCCCAGCATTTT. This codes for CASMAERYSNQPQHF.

J is TRBJ2-5 and V is TRBV5-1, with D possibly matching TRBD1 (5 bases). The CDR3 runs to 16 residues. The V end was cut by 0 bases, the J end by 1 base, with 13 bases between. CDR1 SGHRS and CDR2 YFSETQ come from the germline V gene. The CDR3 loop reads CASSLDGRAPQETQYF. Here the CDR3 DNA reads TGCGCCAGCAGCTTGGATGGCAGGGCCCCCCAAGAGACCCAGTACTTC.

Details on this clone: Other DNA sequences in the same sample also yield this CDR3. V and J are TRBV7-9 and TRBJ1-3; TRBD1 might be the D (6 bases). Looked up from germline, CDR1 is SEHNR and CDR2 is FQNEAQ (reference sequence). The CDR3 covers 14 residues. Trimming removed 2 bases from V and 4 bases from J, with 9 bases in between. Here the CDR3 reads CASSLSGAGNTIYF. In DNA, the CDR3 is TGTGCCAGCAGCTTATCAGGGGCCGGAAACACCATATATTTT. Filled out from reference TRBV7-9 and TRBJ1-3, the complete variable domain reads DTGVSQNPRHKITKRGQNVTFRCDPISEHNRLYWYRQTLGQGPEFLTYFQNEAQLEKSRLLSDRFSAERPKGSFSTLEIQRTEQGDSAMYLCASSLSGAGNTIYFGEGSWLTVV.

The rearrangement uses TRBV18 and TRBJ2-2, with 10 bases lining up with TRBD2. CDR3 length: 17 amino acids. The V segment lost 4 bases and the J segment 4 bases; nucleotides outside the gene matches: 9. Germline V gene sequence: CDR1 KGHSH, CDR2 LQKENI. The CDR3: CASSHLAGVLTTGELFF. The CDR3 nucleotides are TGTGCCAGCTCACACCTAGCGGGGGTCCTCACCACCGGGGAGCTGTTTTTT. The full variable domain, completed using reference TRBV18 and TRBJ2-2, is NAGVMQNPRHLVRRRGQEARLRCSPMKGHSHVYWYRQLPEEGLKFMVYLQKENIIDESGMPKERFSAEFPKEGPSILRIQQVVRGDSAAYFCASSHLAGVLTTGELFFGEGSRLTVL.

V gene TRBV30 combines with J gene TRBJ1-2; possible D gene TRBD1, 5 bases. V was clipped by 1 base and J by 5 bases, with 14 bases between them. Germline-derived CDR1 and CDR2 are GTSNPN and SVGIG (reference sequence). This CDR3 has 14 residues. The CDR3 spells CAWSDPPGAYGYTF. The CDR3 DNA sequence: TGTGCCTGGAGTGACCCCCCCGGGGCGTATGGCTACACCTTC.

The chain recombines TRBV7-2 with TRBJ1-2, with a weak D call TRBD1 (6 bases). The CDR3 consists of 13 residues. With 5 bases removed from V and 8 bases from J, the gap between germline ends came to 15 bases. Per germline, CDR1 SGHTA and CDR2 FQGNSA. CDR3 in amino acids: CASSPSRGGGYTF. The CDR3 DNA follows: TGTGCCAGCAGCCCCTCCAGGGGTGGCGGCTACACCTTC.

V and J are TRBV6-5 and TRBJ2-1; 9 bases align to TRBD1. V trimming: 6 bases; J trimming: 2 bases; junction bases outside the gene matches: 5. From germline, CDR1 is MNHEY and CDR2 SVGAGI. This CDR3 is built from 15 residues. This CDR3 reads CASSWGQGAYNEQFF. The CDR3 coding sequence is TGTGCCAGCAGCTGGGGACAGGGAGCCTACAATGAGCAGTTCTTC.

The gene calls are TRBV29-1 and TRBJ2-4; D uncertain. The germline V gene encodes CDR1 SQVTM and CDR2 ANQGSEA. Trimming left V 2 bases short and J 0 bases short, with 8 bases between. This CDR3 contains 14 residues. The CDR3 here is CSVENRAAKNIQYF. The CDR3 DNA sequence: TGCAGCGTTGAAAACAGAGCAGCCAAAAACATTCAGTACTTC. The full variable domain, in which reference TRBV29-1 and TRBJ2-4 provide the parts outside the CDR3, is SAVISQKPSRDICQRGTSLTIQCQVDSQVTMMFWYRQQPGQSLTLIATANQGSEATYESGFVIDKFPISRPNLTFSTLTVSNMSPEDSSIYLCSVENRAAKNIQYFGAGTRLSVL.

This clone was observed a handful of times. Other DNA sequences in the sample encode the same CDR3. The chain is built from TRBV30 and TRBJ1-2; 7 bases map to TRBD1. Germline V CDR1 and CDR2: GTSNPN, SVGIG (reference sequence). V dropped 4 bases and J dropped 4; count of bases not matched to a gene: 6. The CDR3 contains 13 residues. The chain's CDR3 is CAWTPGQSYGYTF. CDR3 DNA sequence: TGTGCCTGGACGCCGGGACAGTCCTATGGCTACACCTTC. The full variable domain, its missing parts supplied by reference TRBV30 and TRBJ1-2, is SQTIHQWPATLVQPVGSPLSLECTVEGTSNPNLYWYRQAAGRGLQLLFYSVGIGQISSEVPQNLSASRPQDRQFILSSKKLLLSDSGFYLCAWTPGQSYGYTFGSGTRLTVV.

This clone was recorded only once. The chain uses TRBV19 and TRBJ1-5; no clear D gene. Germline V CDR1 and CDR2: LNHDA, SQIVND (reference sequence). The CDR3 consists of 13 residues. Trimming pared 7 bases from V and 3 bases from J, leaving 10 bases between. The CDR3 spells CASKGSINQPQHF. Written as DNA, the CDR3 is TGTGCCAGTAAAGGATCGATCAATCAGCCCCAGCATTTT.

This sequence joins TRBV7-2 and TRBJ2-7; D remains unclear. V dropped 5 bases and J dropped 6 bases, with 20 bases sitting between them. This CDR3 is built from 15 residues. Germline V gene sequence: CDR1 SGHTA, CDR2 FQGNSA. This chain's CDR3 is CASSQQPDGSAEQYF. The CDR3 DNA follows: TGTGCCAGCAGCCAGCAACCGGACGGATCCGCCGAGCAGTACTTC. The full variable domain, with the rest looked up from reference TRBV7-2 and TRBJ2-7, is GAGVSQSPSNKVTEKGKDVELRCDPISGHTALYWYRQSLGQGLEFLIYFQGNSAPDKSGLPSDRFSAERTGGSVSTLTIQRTQQEDSAVYLCASSQQPDGSAEQYFGPGTRLTVT.

CDR3 in DNA: TGTGCCAGCAGCTTAGAACTAGCGGCCTCTGAGCAGTACTTC. Protein product: CASSLELAASEQYF. The chain carries TRBV11-2 and TRBJ2-7; 8 nucleotides match TRBD2. CDR3 size: 14 residues. Germline V gives CDR1 SGHAT, CDR2 FQNNGV. After removal of 0 bases from V and 7 bases from J, the junction contained 5 bases not matched to a gene.

The CDR3 DNA sequence: TGTGCCTGGAGTGCAGTAGCGGGAGGGCCGAATAAGAACACCGGGGAGCTGTTTTTT. This encodes CAWSAVAGGPNKNTGELFF. This chain connects TRBV30 to TRBJ2-2; the match to TRBD2 covers 11 bases. Germline CDR1 and CDR2: GTSNPN and SVGIG (reference sequence). V lost 1 base to trimming and J lost 1 base; unmatched junction nucleotides: 11. This CDR3 has 19 residues. The variable domain in full, completed from reference TRBV30 and TRBJ2-2, reads SQTIHQWPATLVQPVGSPLSLECTVEGTSNPNLYWYRQAAGRGLQLLFYSVGIGQISSEVPQNLSASRPQDRQFILSSKKLLLSDSGFYLCAWSAVAGGPNKNTGELFFGEGSRLTVL.

This clone is a singleton in its sample. The CDR3 region has the DNA TGTGCCAGCAGTGACTCTCGGGCAGGGGAATCCTACGAGCAGTACTTC. Residues: CASSDSRAGESYEQYF. V is TRBV6-4 and J is TRBJ2-7; a possible D gene is TRBD1 (6 bases). Looked up from germline, CDR1 is MRHNA and CDR2 is SNTAGT. The V end was cut by 0 bases, the J end by 1 base, with 13 bases between. There are 16 residues in the CDR3.

The chain uses TRBV18 and TRBJ2-5, with TRBD2 matching 9 bases. V dropped 1 base and J dropped 3; count of bases not matched to a gene: 3. The CDR3 length is 15 residues. In germline, CDR1 is KGHSH, CDR2 LQKENI. CDR3 protein: CASSPLAGDKETQYF. For the CDR3, the DNA is TGTGCCAGCTCACCACTAGCGGGAGACAAAGAGACCCAGTACTTC.

The chain links TRBV5-1 to TRBJ1-5; D may be TRBD1 (5 bases). The length of the CDR3 is 15 residues. Deletions cut 0 bases from V and 3 bases from J, with 10 bases between. CDR1 SGHRS and CDR2 YFSETQ come from the germline V gene. The CDR3 DNA is TGCGCCAGCAGCTTGGATGGGGGACCCAATCAGCCCCAGCATTTT. Amino acid sequence: CASSLDGGPNQPQHF.

This clone was found once. The chain employs TRBV5-4 and TRBJ1-2; 10 nucleotides agree with TRBD1. Germline V gene data show CDR1 as SGHNT and CDR2 as YYREEE (reference sequence). The CDR3 totals 14 residues. V dropped 3 bases and J dropped 7; count of bases not matched to a gene: 6. CDR3 loop: CASSSGQGLGGYTF. The CDR3 coding sequence is TGTGCCAGCAGCTCGGGACAGGGGTTAGGTGGCTACACCTTC.

This chain connects TRBV30 to TRBJ2-3; 7 positions match TRBD2. The germline V gene has CDR1 GTSNPN and CDR2 SVGIG (reference sequence). CDR3 length: 14 amino acids. V trimming: 4 bases; J trimming: 2 bases; junction bases outside the gene matches: 6. The DNA of the CDR3 is TGTGCCTGGAACCGGGGACTACCCACAGATACGCAGTATTTT. Amino acids: CAWNRGLPTDTQYF.

In nucleotides, the CDR3 is TGTGCCAGCAGTTCCTCCCGACAGGGGAACACTGAAGCTTTCTTT. Translated: CASSSSRQGNTEAFF. V and J are TRBV6-5 and TRBJ1-1; 7 positions agree with TRBD1. Germline V gene lookup returns CDR1 MNHEY and CDR2 SVGAGI. Trimming removed 4 bases from V and 1 base from J; junction bases left unmatched: 6. This CDR3 is 15 amino acids long.

The genes are TRBV19 and TRBJ1-1; no reliable D call. CDR3 length: 14 amino acids. The V end was cut by 1 base, the J end by 6 bases, with 12 bases between. The germline V gene encodes CDR1 LNHDA and CDR2 SQIVND (reference sequence). CDR3 in DNA: TGTGCCAGTAGTATAGCAGTGGGAAGGGCTGAAGCTTTCTTT. Protein sequence: CASSIAVGRAEAFF.

The chain joins TRBV7-8 to TRBJ2-7, with D perhaps given as TRBD1 or TRBD2 (5 bases each). Per germline, CDR1 SGHVS and CDR2 FQNEAQ. Trimming took 2 bases from V and 3 from J, leaving 29 bases between them. The CDR3 runs 20 residues. CDR3 sequence (DNA): TGTGCCAGCAGCTTAAACGAGATTGGTAGAGGGGTAGTAGATTTCTACGAGCAGTACTTC. This translates into CASSLNEIGRGVVDFYEQYF.

The genes are TRBV5-1 and TRBJ2-7; no reliable D call. Germline values: CDR1 SGHRS, CDR2 YFSETQ. Trimming took 0 bases from V and 0 from J, leaving 7 bases between them. This CDR3 has 14 amino acids. CDR3 in DNA: TGCGCCAGCAGCTTGGAAGTGTACTCCTACGAGCAGTACTTC. Residues: CASSLEVYSYEQYF.

This clone was recorded a few times. Distinct nucleotide sequences in the sample also encode this CDR3. This chain joins TRBV30 and TRBJ1-1; D is uncertain. The germline V gene has CDR1 GTSNPN and CDR2 SVGIG (reference sequence). Trimming took 2 bases from V and 0 from J, leaving 4 bases between them. CDR3 length: 12 residues. CDR3 amino acids: CAWSQMNTEAFF. The DNA of the CDR3 is TGTGCCTGGAGTCAAATGAACACTGAAGCTTTCTTT.

V gene TRBV27 combines with J gene TRBJ2-3, with 7 bases fitting TRBD1. Germline assignment: CDR1 MNHEY and CDR2 SMNVEV (reference sequence). CDR3 size: 15 residues. V trimming: 5 bases; J trimming: 1 base; junction bases outside the gene matches: 6. Here the CDR3 DNA reads TGTGCCAGCAGTCTGACAGGGCTGGGCACAGATACGCAGTATTTT. It specifies CASSLTGLGTDTQYF.

In nucleotides, the CDR3 is TGTGCCAGCAGCTCGACGGGGTGGTGGGGCACAGATACGCAGTATTTT. Its protein is CASSSTGWWGTDTQYF. V usage is TRBV7-2 and J usage is TRBJ2-3; perhaps TRBD2 as D (5 bases). CDR1 is SGHTA and CDR2 is FQGNSA in the germline V gene. The germline V and J ends were trimmed by 4 bases and 1 base, with 15 bases remaining between them. This CDR3 spans 16 amino acids.

The chain links TRBV19 to TRBJ1-2, with D hard to call. This CDR3 is built from 15 residues. Germline lookup yields CDR1 LNHDA and CDR2 SQIVND (reference sequence). The V and J ends lost 3 bases and 0 bases respectively, with 11 bases between them. The CDR3 nucleotides are TGTGCCAGTAGTATGGGTGGGATGTCTAACTATGGCTACACCTTC. Its protein product is CASSMGGMSNYGYTF.

The rearrangement links TRBV5-3 to TRBJ2-7; D is unresolved. TRBV5-3 is placed among ORFs of uncertain function. Trimming removed 3 bases from V and 2 bases from J, with 9 bases in between. This CDR3 comprises 13 residues. The CDR3, as DNA: TGTGCCAGAAGCTCCAAATCCCCCTACGAGCAGTACTTC. This translates into CARSSKSPYEQYF.

CDR3 loop: CATSPQFGYGYTF. The DNA for the CDR3 is TGTGCCACCAGCCCCCAGTTTGGCTATGGCTACACCTTC. The V and J genes are TRBV15 and TRBJ1-2; D is unresolved. Germline values: CDR1 LNHNV, CDR2 YYDKDF (reference sequence). V dropped 5 bases and J dropped 4 bases, with 11 bases sitting between them. CDR3 size: 13 residues.

CDR3 DNA sequence: TGCGCCAGCAGCTTGGCTGTAGGGCCGGGCACTGAAGCTTTCTTT. Protein: CASSLAVGPGTEAFF. The rearrangement uses TRBV5-1 and TRBJ1-1; D call uncertain. The length of the CDR3 is 15 residues. CDR1 and CDR2 from the germline V gene are SGHRS and YFSETQ. V was cut by 0 bases and J by 4 bases, with 13 bases left in between.

V and J are TRBV29-1 and TRBJ1-2; perhaps TRBD1 as D (5 bases). V was trimmed by 4 bases and J by 6 bases, leaving 12 bases between them. The CDR3 covers 12 residues. Germline values: CDR1 SQVTM, CDR2 ANQGSEA. The CDR3 region is CSVGSRVDGYTF. DNA for the CDR3: TGCAGCGTTGGGAGCAGGGTGGATGGCTACACCTTC. The full variable domain, rest sourced from reference TRBV29-1 and TRBJ1-2, is SAVISQKPSRDICQRGTSLTIQCQVDSQVTMMFWYRQQPGQSLTLIATANQGSEATYESGFVIDKFPISRPNLTFSTLTVSNMSPEDSSIYLCSVGSRVDGYTFGSGTRLTVV.

This chain uses TRBV6-1 with TRBJ1-5; TRBD1 is a possible D gene (6 bases). Trimming removed 0 bases from V and 11 bases from J, with 14 bases in between. CDR3 length: 14 residues. The germline CDR1 and CDR2 sequences are MNHNS and SASEGT. For the CDR3, the DNA is TGTGCCAGCAGTGAAGCCTTGAGGGGGGAAGCCCAGCATTTT. This codes for CASSEALRGEAQHF.